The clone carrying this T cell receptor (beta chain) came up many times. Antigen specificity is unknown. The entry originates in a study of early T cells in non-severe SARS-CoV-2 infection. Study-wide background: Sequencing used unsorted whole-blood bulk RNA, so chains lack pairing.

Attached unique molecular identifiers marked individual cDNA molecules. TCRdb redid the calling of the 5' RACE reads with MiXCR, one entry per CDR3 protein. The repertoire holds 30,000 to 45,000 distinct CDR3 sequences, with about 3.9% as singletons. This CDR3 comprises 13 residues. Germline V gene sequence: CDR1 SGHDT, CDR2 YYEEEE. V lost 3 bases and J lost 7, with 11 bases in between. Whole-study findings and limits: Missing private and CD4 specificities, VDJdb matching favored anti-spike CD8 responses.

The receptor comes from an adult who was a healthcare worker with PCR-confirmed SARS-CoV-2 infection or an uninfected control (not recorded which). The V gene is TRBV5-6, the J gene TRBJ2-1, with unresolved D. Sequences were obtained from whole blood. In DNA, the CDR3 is TGTGCCAGCAGCTGGGAACAAGGGAATGAGCAGTTCTTC. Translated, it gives CASSWEQGNEQFF.